The 8 T cell receptor beta chains below were found in one sample sequenced in a study of T cells after posttransplantation cyclophosphamide (dated by TCRdb to about 2016). This sample's treatment or condition label indicates: high-dose cyclophosphamide on days +3 and +4 as single-agent GVHD prophylaxis. Busulfan and fludarabine conditioning, a related or unrelated marrow graft, and cyclophosphamide on days +3 and +4 were given to PTCy patients. The library relied on the immunoSEQ multiplex PCR assay. TCRdb obtained this table from immuneACCESS and retained in-frame rearrangements with V and J assigned. These tables miss some clones; where compared with another copy, unresolved V genes account for less than half of the shortfall, and the remainder is unexplained. In all, the sample holds around 10,000 clones, and 80% to 90% of those were seen once. Approximately 5.6% of the sample is in the top ten clones.

The source was PBMCs, collected after allogeneic stem cell transplant with posttransplant cyclophosphamide. The receptors derive from a female patient aged 50-60 years who received an allogeneic stem cell transplant from a related donor, was CMV-positive, and had no GVHD. Following a transplant, some T lymphocytes may have been derived from the graft donor.

The chain combines TRBV5-6 with TRBJ2-5; 9 bases are a match to TRBD2. CDR1 SGHDT and CDR2 YYEEEE come from the germline V gene. The junction had 11 bases not matched to a gene; V was cut back by 4 bases and J by 4 bases. The CDR3 is 16 residues long. CDR3 loop: CASSPIPGLARETQYF. In DNA, the CDR3 is TGTGCCAGCAGCCCCATCCCGGGACTAGCTCGAGAGACCCAGTACTTC.

The chain joins TRBV7-8 to TRBJ1-2, with D possibly being TRBD1 (5 bases). V was shortened by 3 bases and J by 6 bases, with 14 bases between the two germline ends. CDR1 SGHVS and CDR2 FQNEAQ come from the germline V gene. The length of the CDR3 is 14 residues. DNA for the CDR3: TGTGCCAGCAGCTTTCCAGCCAGGGCCGATGGCTACACCTTC. Translating gives CASSFPARADGYTF.

The chain employs TRBV5-6 and TRBJ2-7; 7 positions match TRBD1. J lost 3 bases, V lost 2 bases, and 8 bases had no gene match. The CDR3 runs 15 residues. Germline CDR1 and CDR2: SGHDT and YYEEEE. This CDR3 reads CASSFGTGQIYEQYF. The DNA of the CDR3 is TGTGCCAGCAGCTTTGGGACGGGACAGATCTACGAGCAGTACTTC.

V and J are TRBV28 and TRBJ1-5, with 7 bases aligning to TRBD1. Trimming at V came to 5 bases and at J to 7 bases, leaving 8 bases not matched to a gene. The germline gives CDR1 MDHEN, CDR2 SYDVKM. This CDR3 region has 14 residues. CDR3 region: CASSTDRVGQPQHF. The CDR3 DNA sequence: TGTGCCAGCAGTACTGACAGGGTGGGCCAGCCCCAGCATTTT.

CDR3 sequence (DNA): TGTGCCAGCAGCGGACGAGGGTCAACTAATGAAAAACTGTTTTTT. It is translated as CASSGRGSTNEKLFF. V and J are TRBV9 and TRBJ1-4; D is unclear. Trimming cost V 3 bases and J 0 bases, with 9 bases left between them. In germline, CDR1 is SGDLS, CDR2 YYNGEE. The CDR3 loop spans 15 amino acids. The whole variable domain, remainder taken from reference TRBV9 and TRBJ1-4, is DSGVTQTPKHLITATGQRVTLRCSPRSGDLSVYWYQQSLDQGLQFLIQYYNGEERAKGNILERFSAQQFPDLHSELNLSSLELGDSALYFCASSGRGSTNEKLFFGSGTQLSVL.

The chain is built from TRBV7-6 and TRBJ2-3, with 7 nucleotides matching TRBD1. Losses at the gene ends were 1 base for V and 6 bases for J; bases not matched to a gene: 1. This CDR3 spans 13 amino acids. Germline CDR1 is SGHVS and CDR2 is FNYEAQ. The chain's CDR3 is CASSLEGADTQYF. CDR3 sequence (DNA): TGTGCCAGCAGCTTAGAGGGGGCGGATACGCAGTATTTT.

This chain joins TRBV29-1 and TRBJ2-5, with 7 bases matching TRBD1. Germline lookup yields CDR1 SQVTM and CDR2 ANQGSEA. V shed 2 bases, J shed 5 bases, and the junction held 5 bases outside the gene matches. The CDR3 extends over 13 amino acids. The CDR3 is CSVEKGAGETQYF. The CDR3 coding sequence is TGCAGCGTTGAAAAGGGGGCTGGCGAGACCCAGTACTTC.

CDR3 nucleotide sequence: TGTGCCAGCAGCTCTGGACTGGCTTCCGGGGAGACCCAGTACTTC. Translating gives CASSSGLASGETQYF. The rearrangement uses TRBV5-8 and TRBJ2-5; TRBD2 might be the D (5 bases). Germline CDR1 SGHTS, CDR2 YDEGEE. Deletions cut 3 bases from V and 5 bases from J, with 17 bases between. The CDR3 totals 15 residues.